This TCR beta chain was sequenced in a study of T cell changes during pregnancy in multiple sclerosis. This CDR3 is built from 17 residues. The germline V gene encodes CDR1 LNHDA and CDR2 SQIVND (reference sequence). V was clipped by 4 bases and J by 4 bases; unmatched bases: 16. The repertoire was sequenced with immunoSEQ multiplex PCR; TCRdb's copy has only in-frame clones and lacks some. Of under 50,000 clones detected, approximately 94% appear once; the ten largest clones hold about 0.34%. This sample comprised CD4+ T cells from peripheral blood mononuclear cells, obtained after pregnancy. V gene TRBV19 combines with J gene TRBJ2-7, with 7 nucleotides matching TRBD1. This clonotype originated in a female donor with multiple sclerosis, enrolled in a pregnancy study. This CDR3 is CASSTSRWTGRKYEQYF. The DNA of the CDR3 is TGTGCCAGTAGTACCTCACGCTGGACAGGCCGAAAATACGAGCAGTACTTC.